These 32 T cell receptor beta chains originate from one sample sequenced in a study of blood T cell repertoires in COVID-19. Assay used: immunoSEQ multiplex PCR; TCRdb lists only in-frame clones, some missing. The table shows about 390,000 clones, with about 83% occurring only once. What was sequenced was PBMCs or T cells enriched from blood (not recorded which). These receptors were obtained from a woman aged 45-60 years who had recovered from COVID-19.

V gene TRBV9 combines with J gene TRBJ1-1; tentatively, D is TRBD1 (5 bases). The V gene's germline CDR1 is SGDLS and CDR2 YYNGEE. This CDR3 spans 13 amino acids. The V end was cut by 3 bases, the J end by 1 base, with 7 bases between. The DNA of the CDR3 is TGTGCCAGCAGCGCAGGACAGAACACTGAAGCTTTCTTT. It translates to CASSAGQNTEAFF.

This sequence joins TRBV12-3 or TRBV12-4 and TRBJ1-1; D is perhaps TRBD1 (5 bases). Trimming took off 6 bases at V and 1 base at J, with 9 bases between the two ends. The CDR3 contains 13 residues. The CDR3 reads CASSRQTNTEAFF. In DNA, the CDR3 is TGTGCCAGCAGCAGACAGACGAACACTGAAGCTTTCTTT.

The chain is built from TRBV4-1 and TRBJ1-2; D possibly corresponds to TRBD1 (5 bases). The CDR3 is 14 residues long. V lost 7 bases and J lost 3, with 15 bases in between. Germline loops: CDR1 MGHRA, CDR2 YSYEKL. The CDR3 bases are TGCGCCAGCACCCCAGGTCTAGGGGACTATGGCTACACCTTC. It yields the protein CASTPGLGDYGYTF.

This rearrangement joins TRBV21-1 to TRBJ2-7; TRBD2 was called by the table and not checked on the DNA. TRBV21-1 is designated a pseudogene. The CDR3 is made up of 15 amino acids. For the CDR3, the DNA is TGTGCTCCCAGAGGGAGGGGACTTTACTTCCACGAGCAGTACTTC. Protein: CAPRGRGLYFHEQYF.

The chain recombines TRBV6-2 or TRBV6-3 with TRBJ1-1; 7 nucleotides match TRBD1. The CDR3 has 15 amino acids. V dropped 0 bases and J dropped 4; count of bases not matched to a gene: 5. Germline V CDR1 and CDR2: MNHEY, SVGEGT. In DNA, the CDR3 is TGTGCCAGCAGTTACTCGATGCCAGGGGGCACTGAAGCTTTCTTT. It yields the protein CASSYSMPGGTEAFF.

J is TRBJ1-5 and V is TRBV28; D call uncertain. The CDR3 is 16 residues long. The germline CDR1 and CDR2 sequences are MDHEN and SYDVKM. The V gene lost 2 bases and the J gene lost 10 bases, with 21 bases spanning the gap. In nucleotides, the CDR3 is TGTGCCAGCAGTTTAGGGTCCGGTATAGCAATCAGCCCCCAGCATTTT. The encoded protein is CASSLGSGIAISPQHF.

This clone was seen a handful of times. The V gene is TRBV9, the J gene TRBJ1-4, with D uncertain. The CDR3 runs to 15 residues. The germline V and J ends were trimmed by 0 bases and 6 bases, with 12 bases remaining between them. Germline assignment: CDR1 SGDLS and CDR2 YYNGEE. The CDR3 loop is CASSVVGRPDEKLFF. The CDR3 DNA reads as TGTGCCAGCAGCGTAGTGGGCAGACCAGATGAAAAACTGTTTTTT.

The chain is built from TRBV19 and TRBJ1-1; 7 nucleotides line up with TRBD1. V shed 1 base, J shed 1 base, and the junction held 6 bases outside the gene matches. CDR1 and CDR2 (germline): LNHDA, SQIVND (reference sequence). This CDR3 spans 16 amino acids. The DNA of the CDR3 is TGTGCCAGTAGTATAGTCCTGACAGGGTCGAACACTGAAGCTTTCTTT. The encoded protein is CASSIVLTGSNTEAFF.

The gene calls are TRBV5-1 and TRBJ2-3; 8 bases align to TRBD2. Germline loops: CDR1 SGHRS, CDR2 YFSETQ. This CDR3 contains 16 residues. Unmatched junction bases numbered 7, after V lost 3 bases and J lost 1 base. CDR3 bases: TGCGCCAGCAGCTCGGGCGGTAGCGGGGGCACAGATACGCAGTATTTT. Its translation: CASSSGGSGGTDTQYF.

V is TRBV7-2 and J is TRBJ1-5; TRBD1 aligns across 7 bases. Unmatched junction bases numbered 6, after V lost 4 bases and J lost 6 bases. In germline, CDR1 is SGHTA, CDR2 FQGNSA. The CDR3 is 14 amino acids. The CDR3 bases are TGTGCCAGCAGCTCGACAGGGTTTGGTCAGCCCCAGCATTTT. Its translation is CASSSTGFGQPQHF. Using reference TRBV7-2 and TRBJ1-5 for the parts outside the CDR3, the full variable domain is GAGVSQSPSNKVTEKGKDVELRCDPISGHTALYWYRQSLGQGLEFLIYFQGNSAPDKSGLPSDRFSAERTGGSVSTLTIQRTQQEDSAVYLCASSSTGFGQPQHFGDGTRLSIL.

The chain couples TRBV2 to TRBJ2-2, with D perhaps TRBD2 (6 bases). There are 14 residues in the CDR3. From germline, CDR1 is SNHLY and CDR2 FYNNEI. V was clipped by 7 bases and J by 5 bases, with 14 bases between them. The CDR3 spells CASTGGLSTGELFF. The CDR3 DNA reads TGTGCCAGCACCGGAGGGTTATCTACCGGGGAGCTGTTTTTT.

In regard to this clone: The sample contains more than one DNA sequence encoding this CDR3. V gene TRBV7-2 combines with J gene TRBJ1-5; 9 bases are a match to TRBD1. J was trimmed by 7 bases and V by 1 base; bases with no gene match: 5. The CDR3 contains 15 residues. Germline V gene sequence: CDR1 SGHTA, CDR2 FQGNSA. As DNA, the CDR3 is TGTGCCAGCAGCTTAGTGGGACAGGGCGGCCAGCCCCAGCATTTT. This codes for CASSLVGQGGQPQHF. Based on the CDR3 plus reference TRBV7-2 and TRBJ1-5, the full variable domain is GAGVSQSPSNKVTEKGKDVELRCDPISGHTALYWYRQSLGQGLEFLIYFQGNSAPDKSGLPSDRFSAERTGGSVSTLTIQRTQQEDSAVYLCASSLVGQGGQPQHFGDGTRLSIL.

The J gene is TRBJ1-5, the V gene TRBV19; D is unclear. The CDR3 extends over 13 amino acids. The V and J ends lost 4 bases and 10 bases respectively, with 14 bases between them. Germline V CDR1 and CDR2: LNHDA, SQIVND (reference sequence). The CDR3 sequence: CASSTTLAEPQHF. The CDR3 nucleotides are TGTGCCAGTAGTACTACCCTAGCGGAACCCCAGCATTTT.

J is TRBJ2-7 and V is TRBV28; D ambiguous. The CDR3 runs 14 residues. V was pared by 5 bases and J by 3 bases, with 14 bases between. CDR1 and CDR2 from the germline V gene are MDHEN and SYDVKM. This CDR3 is CASSPETWSYEQYF. The CDR3 coding sequence is TGTGCCAGCAGTCCCGAAACCTGGAGCTACGAGCAGTACTTC.

The gene calls are TRBV2 and TRBJ1-2; 8 bases agree with TRBD1. Germline V CDR1 and CDR2: SNHLY, FYNNEI. Trimming cost V 10 bases and J 8 bases; bases outside gene matches: 12. The CDR3 is 13 residues long. The CDR3 nucleotides are TGTGCCACGACACCGGACAGGGTGAGAGGCTACACCTTC. Translated, it gives CATTPDRVRGYTF.

V gene TRBV6-5 combines with J gene TRBJ2-3; 13 bases match TRBD2. Unmatched junction bases numbered 5, after V lost 7 bases and J lost 4 bases. Germline CDR1 MNHEY, CDR2 SVGAGI. The CDR3 spans 15 residues. The CDR3 bases are TGTGCCAGCAAAAGACTAGCGGGGGGAGCAGATACGCAGTATTTT. Protein product: CASKRLAGGADTQYF.

This rearrangement joins TRBV7-3 to TRBJ2-1; weak D call: TRBD2 (6 bases). Germline CDR1 reads SGHTA; CDR2 reads FQGTGA. The ends were cut back, 5 bases at V and 5 bases at J, with 13 bases in the middle. CDR3 size: 14 residues. The CDR3 reads CASSRHRTNNEQFF. Here the CDR3 DNA reads TGTGCCAGCAGCCGCCACAGGACTAACAATGAGCAGTTCTTC. Supplemented by reference TRBV7-3 and TRBJ2-1, the full variable domain reads GAGVSQTPSNKVTEKGKYVELRCDPISGHTALYWYRQSLGQGPEFLIYFQGTGAADDSGLPNDRFFAVRPEGSVSTLKIQRTERGDSAVYLCASSRHRTNNEQFFGPGTRLTVL.

The chain has TRBV28 and TRBJ1-5; a weak D match, TRBD1 (5 bases). Per germline, CDR1 MDHEN and CDR2 SYDVKM. The CDR3 length is 14 residues. Deletions cut 0 bases from V and 6 bases from J, with 9 bases between. The CDR3 DNA follows: TGTGCCAGCAGTTTATGGGGGGGTCTTCAGCCCCAGCATTTT. Translated: CASSLWGGLQPQHF.

This chain joins TRBV13 and TRBJ2-1, with 11 bases aligning to TRBD1. The CDR3 spans 15 residues. Germline V gives CDR1 PRHDT, CDR2 FYEKMQ (reference sequence). The J segment lost 8 bases and the V segment lost 4 bases, leaving 7 bases of the junction unmatched. CDR3 in DNA: TGTGCCAGCAGCTCCAGGACAGGGGGCCTCGATGAGCAGTTCTTC. Its translation is CASSSRTGGLDEQFF.

This clone has only a few counts. This sequence joins TRBV2 and TRBJ2-2, with TRBD2 matching over 11 bases. From germline, CDR1 is SNHLY and CDR2 FYNNEI. The trim removed 6 bases at V and 1 base at J, leaving 7 bases unmatched. This CDR3 comprises 17 residues. The CDR3 nucleotides are TGTGCCAGCAGCCTAGCGGGGGGCCCCTTGAACACCGGGGAGCTGTTTTTT. This sequence encodes CASSLAGGPLNTGELFF.

The chain joins TRBV4-1 to TRBJ2-1; 8 bases agree with TRBD2. J was trimmed by 4 bases and V by 3 bases; bases with no gene match: 5. CDR3 length equals 15 residues. In germline, CDR1 is MGHRA, CDR2 YSYEKL. Here the CDR3 reads CASSHIGGVYNEQFF. The CDR3 DNA follows: TGCGCCAGCAGCCACATCGGGGGGGTTTACAATGAGCAGTTCTTC.

The J gene is TRBJ1-2, the V gene TRBV28, with D tentatively TRBD1 (6 bases). Trimming shortened V by 4 bases and J by 3 bases, and 15 bases separated the two germline ends. Germline CDR1 and CDR2: MDHEN and SYDVKM. The CDR3 has 15 residues. The DNA for the CDR3 is TGTGCCAGCAGTTACCCCCGGGGGGCGGACTATGGCTACACCTTC. It yields the protein CASSYPRGADYGYTF.

This clone was found once. V usage is TRBV23-1 and J usage is TRBJ2-7, with D perhaps TRBD1 (6 bases). TRBV23-1 is marked as an open reading frame, function uncertain. The CDR3 totals 15 residues. Between the trimmed V and J ends, which lost 4 bases and 5 bases, there was a span of 18 bases. The CDR3 reads CASSLPNREGDEQYF. CDR3 nucleotide sequence: TGCGCCAGCAGTCTCCCGAACAGGGAAGGGGACGAGCAGTACTTC.

V is TRBV7-2 and J is TRBJ1-2, with D possibly TRBD1 on 6 matching bases. Trimming removed 0 bases at V and 12 bases at J, with 23 bases between. CDR1 is SGHTA, CDR2 FQGNSA, per germline. This CDR3 spans 16 amino acids. CDR3 residues: CASSLASGPRQDQNTF. The CDR3, as DNA: TGTGCCAGCAGCTTAGCTTCCGGGCCGCGACAGGACCAAAACACCTTC.

This rearrangement joins TRBV21-1 to TRBJ2-1; whether TRBD1, the table's D call, matches the DNA was not checked. TRBV21-1 represents a pseudogene. The CDR3 length is 14 residues. The CDR3 sequence: CASRDRLSTNEQFF. In DNA form, the CDR3 reads TGTGCCAGCAGGGACAGGTTATCCACCAATGAGCAGTTCTTC.

This chain joins TRBV27 and TRBJ1-5; D might be TRBD1 (5 bases). Germline V gene sequence: CDR1 MNHEY, CDR2 SMNVEV (reference sequence). Trimming took 10 bases from V and 6 from J, leaving 13 bases between them. There are 12 residues in the CDR3. The CDR3 sequence is CATRGTGQPQHF. CDR3 in DNA: TGTGCCACCCGGGGGACGGGTCAGCCCCAGCATTTT.

The chain carries TRBV6-2 or TRBV6-3 and TRBJ1-1; D is perhaps TRBD1 (6 bases). V was shortened by 0 bases and J by 5 bases, with 13 bases between the two germline ends. Looked up from germline, CDR1 is MNHEY and CDR2 is SVGEGT. This CDR3 has 15 residues. The CDR3 reads CASSYSTGGATEAFF. CDR3 coding DNA: TGTGCCAGCAGTTACTCAACCGGGGGGGCGACTGAAGCTTTCTTT.

This clone was counted ten times or more. The rearrangement joins TRBV5-1 to TRBJ1-1, with D uncertain. The V end lost 1 base, the J end lost 3 bases, and 10 bases lay between the germline ends. This CDR3 has 14 residues. In germline, CDR1 is SGHRS, CDR2 YFSETQ. CDR3 amino acids: CASSLSNGDTEAFF. The CDR3 DNA reads TGCGCCAGCAGCTTGTCAAACGGGGACACTGAAGCTTTCTTT.

This clone was picked up one time. The chain carries TRBV29-1 and TRBJ1-1; TRBD1 is a possible D gene (5 bases). CDR1 is SQVTM and CDR2 is ANQGSEA in the germline V gene. The CDR3 has 15 amino acids. V was trimmed by 8 bases and J by 3 bases, leaving 22 bases between them. The CDR3 spells CSSKRGTAWDTEAFF. CDR3 DNA sequence: TGCAGCAGTAAGCGGGGGACGGCATGGGACACTGAAGCTTTCTTT.

This clone was seen a handful of times. The V call is TRBV7-3, the J call TRBJ2-4, with D possibly being TRBD2 (6 bases). There are 14 residues in the CDR3. Germline CDR1 and CDR2: SGHTA and FQGTGA. V was cut by 2 bases and J by 9 bases, with 14 bases left in between. The CDR3 region has the DNA TGTGCCAGCAGCTTATCCAGGGAGGCGACCATTCAGTACTTC. Protein product: CASSLSREATIQYF.

The rearrangement uses TRBV29-1 and TRBJ1-2; perhaps TRBD1 as D (5 bases). Trimming removed 1 base at V and 0 bases at J, with 12 bases between. CDR1 is SQVTM and CDR2 is ANQGSEA in the germline V gene. The CDR3 sequence is 15 residues long. CDR3 coding DNA: TGCAGCGTTGAAGGAGGTTCAGGGACTAACTATGGCTACACCTTC. This codes for CSVEGGSGTNYGYTF.

V is TRBV5-4 and J is TRBJ2-7, with 8 bases aligning to TRBD1. J was trimmed by 0 bases and V by 7 bases; bases with no gene match: 12. The CDR3 loop spans 16 amino acids. The V gene's germline CDR1 is SGHNT and CDR2 YYREEE (reference sequence). The DNA of the CDR3 is TGTGCCAGCTCCTCCCCGACCGGACAGGGCTCCTACGAGCAGTACTTC. It specifies CASSSPTGQGSYEQYF.